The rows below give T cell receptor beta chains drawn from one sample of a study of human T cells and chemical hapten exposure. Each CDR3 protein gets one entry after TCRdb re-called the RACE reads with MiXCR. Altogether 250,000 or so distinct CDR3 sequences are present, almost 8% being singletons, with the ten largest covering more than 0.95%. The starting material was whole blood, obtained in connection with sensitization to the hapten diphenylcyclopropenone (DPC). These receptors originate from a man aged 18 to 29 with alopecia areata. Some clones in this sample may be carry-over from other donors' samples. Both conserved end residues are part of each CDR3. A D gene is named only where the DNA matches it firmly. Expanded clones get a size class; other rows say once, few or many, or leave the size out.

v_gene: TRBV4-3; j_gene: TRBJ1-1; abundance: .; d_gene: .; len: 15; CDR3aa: CASSPHRARNTEAFF; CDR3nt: TGCGCCAGCAGCCCTCACAGGGCGAGGAACACTGAAGCTTTCTTT
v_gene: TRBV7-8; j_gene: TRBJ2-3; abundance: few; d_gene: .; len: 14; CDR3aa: CASSFNRITDTQYF; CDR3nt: TGTGCCAGCAGCTTTAACAGAATCACAGATACGCAGTATTTT
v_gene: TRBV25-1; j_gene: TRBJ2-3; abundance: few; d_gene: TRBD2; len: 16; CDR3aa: CASSVSTSGGKDTQYF; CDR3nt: TGTGCCAGCAGTGTATCGACTAGCGGGGGAAAAGATACGCAGTATTTT
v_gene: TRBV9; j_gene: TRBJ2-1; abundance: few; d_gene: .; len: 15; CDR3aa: CASSVAASSYNEQFF; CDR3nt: TGTGCCAGCAGCGTAGCGGCAAGCTCCTACAATGAGCAGTTCTTC
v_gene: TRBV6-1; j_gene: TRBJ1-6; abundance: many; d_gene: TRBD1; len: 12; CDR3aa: CASRLDREALHF; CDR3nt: TGTGCCAGCAGACTAGACAGGGAGGCCCTCCACTTT
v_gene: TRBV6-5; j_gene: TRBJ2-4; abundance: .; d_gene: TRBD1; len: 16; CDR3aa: CASSPHGQGRPNIQYF; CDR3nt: TGTGCCAGCAGCCCCCACGGACAGGGAAGACCAAACATTCAGTACTTC
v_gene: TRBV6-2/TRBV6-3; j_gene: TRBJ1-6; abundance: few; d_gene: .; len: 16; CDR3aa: CASRPKWGVANSPLHF; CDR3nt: TGTGCCAGCAGACCCAAATGGGGGGTCGCTAATTCACCCCTCCACTTT
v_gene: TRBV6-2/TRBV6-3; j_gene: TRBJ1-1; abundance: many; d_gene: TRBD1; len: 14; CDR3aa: CASSYPDRGLEAFF; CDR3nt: TGTGCCAGCAGTTACCCGGACAGGGGGCTAGAAGCTTTCTTT
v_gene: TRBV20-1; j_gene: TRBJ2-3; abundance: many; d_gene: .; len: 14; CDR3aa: CSARGPFPTDTQYF; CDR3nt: TGCAGTGCTAGAGGGCCGTTTCCCACAGATACGCAGTATTTT
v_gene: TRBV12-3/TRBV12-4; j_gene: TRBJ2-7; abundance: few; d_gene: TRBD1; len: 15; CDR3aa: CASSDSYRGFYEQYF; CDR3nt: TGTGCCAGCAGTGACAGCTACAGGGGATTCTACGAGCAGTACTTC
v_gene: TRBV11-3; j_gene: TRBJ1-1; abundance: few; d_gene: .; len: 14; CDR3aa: CASSQDRDNTEAFF; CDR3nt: TGTGCCAGCAGCCAGGACAGAGATAACACTGAAGCTTTCTTT
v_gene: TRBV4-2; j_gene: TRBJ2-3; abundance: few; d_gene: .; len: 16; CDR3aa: CASSQAWGRGADTQYF; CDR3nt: TGTGCCAGCAGCCAAGCCTGGGGTCGAGGTGCAGATACGCAGTATTTT
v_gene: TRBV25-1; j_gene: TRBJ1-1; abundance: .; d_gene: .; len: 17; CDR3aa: CASSEYVTGRMNTEAFF; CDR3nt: TGTGCCAGCAGTGAATATGTGACAGGACGAATGAACACTGAAGCTTTCTTT
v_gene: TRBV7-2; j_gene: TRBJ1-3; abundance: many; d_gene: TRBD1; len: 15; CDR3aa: CASSLEQGTGNTIYF; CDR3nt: TGTGCCAGCAGCTTAGAACAGGGGACTGGAAACACCATATATTTT
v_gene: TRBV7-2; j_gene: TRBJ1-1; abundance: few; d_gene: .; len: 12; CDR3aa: CASSLVGVEAFF; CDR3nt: TGTGCCAGCAGCTTAGTAGGGGTTGAAGCTTTCTTT
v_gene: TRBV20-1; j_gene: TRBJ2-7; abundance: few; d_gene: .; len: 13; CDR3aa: CSARSRNDYEQYF; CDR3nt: TGCAGTGCTAGATCCAGGAATGACTACGAGCAGTACTTC
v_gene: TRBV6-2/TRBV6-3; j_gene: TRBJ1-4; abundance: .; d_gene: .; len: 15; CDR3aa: CASSDYDGSNEKLFF; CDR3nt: TGTGCCAGCAGTGACTACGACGGCAGTAATGAAAAACTGTTTTTT
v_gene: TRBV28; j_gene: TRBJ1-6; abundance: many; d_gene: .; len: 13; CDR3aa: CASSGTGDSPLHF; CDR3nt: TGTGCCAGCAGCGGGACGGGGGATTCACCCCTCCACTTT
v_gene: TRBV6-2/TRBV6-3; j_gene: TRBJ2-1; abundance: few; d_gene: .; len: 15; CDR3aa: CASSLSRFRYNEQFF; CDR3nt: TGTGCCAGCAGCCTTAGTAGGTTCCGCTACAATGAGCAGTTCTTC
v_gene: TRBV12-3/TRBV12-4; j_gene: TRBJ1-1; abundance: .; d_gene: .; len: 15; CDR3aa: CASSLARDRDTEAFF; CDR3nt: TGTGCCAGCAGTTTAGCCAGGGATAGGGACACTGAAGCTTTCTTT
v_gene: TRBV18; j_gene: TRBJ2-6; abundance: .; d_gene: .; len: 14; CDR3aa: CASSPFAGANVLTF; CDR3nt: TGTGCCAGCTCTCCATTCGCTGGGGCCAACGTCCTGACTTTC
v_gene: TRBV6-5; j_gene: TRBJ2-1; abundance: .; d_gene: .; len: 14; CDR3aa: CASTKQASYNEQFF; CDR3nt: TGTGCCAGCACCAAACAGGCATCCTACAATGAGCAGTTCTTC
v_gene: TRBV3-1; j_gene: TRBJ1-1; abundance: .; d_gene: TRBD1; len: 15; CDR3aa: CAGGGQGSMNTEAFF; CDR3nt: TGTGCCGGCGGAGGACAGGGCTCAATGAACACTGAAGCTTTCTTT
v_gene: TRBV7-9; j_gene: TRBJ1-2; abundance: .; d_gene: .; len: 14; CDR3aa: CASSPPQAPDGYTF; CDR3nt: TGTGCCAGCAGCCCACCACAGGCCCCAGATGGCTACACCTTC
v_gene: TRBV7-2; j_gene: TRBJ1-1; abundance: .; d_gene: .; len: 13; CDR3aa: CASSLGGALEAFF; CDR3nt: TGTGCCAGCAGCTTAGGTGGGGCGCTTGAAGCTTTCTTT
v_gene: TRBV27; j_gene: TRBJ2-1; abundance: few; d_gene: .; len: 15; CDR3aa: CASSLFGGKGYEQFF; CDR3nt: TGTGCCAGCAGTTTATTCGGGGGCAAAGGTTATGAGCAGTTCTTC
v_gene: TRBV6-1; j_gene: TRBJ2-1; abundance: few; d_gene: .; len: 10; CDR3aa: CASSGTGWFF; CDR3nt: TGTGCCAGCAGTGGCACTGGTTGGTTCTTC
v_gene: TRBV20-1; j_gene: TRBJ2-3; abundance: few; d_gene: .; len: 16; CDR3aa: CSARDTGYSRSDTQYF; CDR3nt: TGCAGTGCTAGAGATACAGGGTATTCACGATCAGATACGCAGTATTTT
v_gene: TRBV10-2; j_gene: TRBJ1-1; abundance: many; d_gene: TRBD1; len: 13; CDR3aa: CASTSQGWTEAFF; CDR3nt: TGCGCCAGCACATCACAGGGGTGGACTGAAGCTTTCTTT
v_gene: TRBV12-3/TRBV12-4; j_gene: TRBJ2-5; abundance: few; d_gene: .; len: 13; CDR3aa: CASSLWVRETQYF; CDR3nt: TGTGCCAGCAGTTTGTGGGTTCGGGAGACCCAGTACTTC
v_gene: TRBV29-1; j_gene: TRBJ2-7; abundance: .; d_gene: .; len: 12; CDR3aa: CSVEGETYEQYF; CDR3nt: TGCAGCGTTGAAGGAGAAACCTACGAGCAGTACTTC
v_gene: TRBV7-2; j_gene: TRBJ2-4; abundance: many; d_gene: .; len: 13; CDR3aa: CASSLDFRADQYF; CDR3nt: TGTGCCAGCAGCCTAGACTTTAGAGCCGATCAGTACTTC